The T cell receptor beta chain described here comes from a study of Ad26.COV2.S vaccination and SARS-CoV-2 variants. Overall study context: Ad26.COV2.S, an intramuscular injection, was given once or twice 56 days apart.

Treatment described: some 20 received Ad26.COV2.S at low or high dose, single or two shots; 5 received placebo; per-sample allocation not given. Day 63 after the first vaccine or placebo injection was the time point for sampling. V lost 3 bases to trimming and J lost 7 bases; unmatched junction nucleotides: 7. The CDR3 totals 15 residues. CDR1 is KGHDR and CDR2 is SFDVKD in the germline V gene. Findings of the study overall: Placebo recipients and vaccine recipients were similar in non-spike TCR breadth. Substantial breadth in spike-specific CD8+ and CD4+ T cell responses was reportedly seen after vaccination. Analytic work on TCR breadth and depth might have understated the full extent of total T cell responses.

Here immunoSEQ multiplex PCR was the method, and the copy in TCRdb shows in-frame clones only, minus some. The sample carries approximately 460,000 clones, about nine tenths recorded once. On this clone: Its antigen is as yet unknown.

The sequence came from a person aged 18-65 years who received the Ad26.COV2.S COVID-19 vaccine or a placebo. The input for sequencing was peripheral blood, taken in a trial of Ad26.COV2.S vaccine versus placebo. The chain joins TRBV24-1 to TRBJ2-1; 8 bases are a match to TRBD1. This CDR3 is CATSDARTGINEQFF. The CDR3, as DNA: TGTGCCACCAGTGATGCGAGGACAGGGATTAATGAGCAGTTCTTC.